The clone carrying this T cell receptor (beta chain) was seen more than once but under ten times. Its antigen is currently unknown. This specimen comes from a study of beta chain features in type 1 diabetes. The wider study: Age, gender, cell numbers and subset yield matched between patients and controls.

Expressed TCRB transcripts were sequenced because the entire RNA isolate underwent reverse transcription. The repertoire was sequenced with immunoSEQ multiplex PCR; TCRdb's copy has only in-frame clones and lacks some. The sample carries some 370,000 clones, roughly 9.8% recorded once. The ends were cut back, 2 bases at V and 6 bases at J, with 3 bases in the middle. CDR1 and CDR2 (germline): SGHRS, YFSETQ. This CDR3 is built from 11 residues. Study-wide results and caveats: Type 1 diabetes patients had TCRB CDR3s that were shorter (moderately but significantly so) in all four CD4+ subsets.

What was sequenced was central memory CD4+ T cells from blood. This receptor was identified in a man aged 25-40 years with type 1 diabetes. This chain connects TRBV5-1 to TRBJ2-1; the D is unclear. Here the CDR3 reads CASSLLNEQFF. For the CDR3, the DNA is TGCGCCAGCAGCTTACTCAATGAGCAGTTCTTC.